These T cell receptor beta chains were read from a single sample in a study of cytomegalovirus exposure and HLA in healthy donors. The repertoire was sequenced with immunoSEQ multiplex PCR; TCRdb's copy has only in-frame clones and lacks some. This sample has 150,000 to 200,000 clones, with about 13% found just once. What was sequenced was PBMCs. These receptors all stem from a man aged 45 to 65 in good health and CMV-seropositive. CDR3s include the opening cysteine and the closing phenylalanine or tryptophan. A D gene is named only where the DNA matches it firmly. Rows may omit the clone size; those that give it use once, few, many or a size class.

J | D | size | V | DNA | CDR3
TRBJ2-5 | TRBD2 | few | TRBV5-1 | TGCGCCAGCAGCTTAGGACGGGGGGGAGAGACCCAGTACTTC | CASSLGRGGETQYF
TRBJ1-5 | . | . | TRBV5-1 | TGCGCCAGCAGCCCAAGCGGGGGGCAGAGGCAGCCCCAGCATTTT | CASSPSGGQRQPQHF
TRBJ1-6 | TRBD1 | few | TRBV10-2 | TGCGCCAGCAGTTGGGACAGGGAACCAAGTGGGTCACCCCTCCACTTT | CASSWDREPSGSPLHF
TRBJ2-7 | TRBD1 | few | TRBV5-1 | TGCGCCAGCAGCGTCAACACAGGGGCTTCTAACTACGAGCAGTACTTC | CASSVNTGASNYEQYF
TRBJ2-7 | . | few | TRBV27 | TGTGCCAGCAGTTTTAGCGGCACCGCCGGGAACGAGCAGTACTTC | CASSFSGTAGNEQYF
TRBJ2-7 | TRBD2 | few | TRBV11-3 | TGTGCCAGCAGCTTAGAGAGGGGAGGGTCCTACGAGCAGTACTTC | CASSLERGGSYEQYF
TRBJ1-2 | . | few | TRBV7-9 | TGTGCCAGCAGCTCAGGGGCAGGTTGGGGCTACACCTTC | CASSSGAGWGYTF
TRBJ1-1 | . | few | TRBV7-9 | TGTGCCAGCAGCTTAGAATCTGTCACTGAAGCTTTCTTT | CASSLESVTEAFF
TRBJ1-2 | TRBD1 | few | TRBV2 | TGTGCCAGCAGTGAATCCGGGACAGGCTTTGGCTACACCTTC | CASSESGTGFGYTF
TRBJ2-1 | TRBD2 | . | TRBV4-3 | TGCGCCAGCAGCCAAGTGGCGGGGGGGCCTTGGGAGCAGTTCTTC | CASSQVAGGPWEQFF
TRBJ2-1 | TRBD1 | . | TRBV10-3 | TGTGCCATCGGCCCGGGACAGGGTAGGGCCAATGAGCAGTTCTTC | CAIGPGQGRANEQFF
TRBJ2-5 | TRBD2 | . | TRBV4-3 | TGCGCCAGCAGCCCTGGGACTAGCGGGGCCCAGGAGACCCAGTACTTC | CASSPGTSGAQETQYF
TRBJ2-3 | TRBD1 | . | TRBV18 | TGTGCCAGCTCCCCACAGGGGATCACAGATACGCAGTATTTT | CASSPQGITDTQYF
TRBJ1-3 | TRBD1 | . | TRBV7-9 | TGTGCCAGCAGCTTAGGGGACAGCGGAAACACCATATATTTT | CASSLGDSGNTIYF
TRBJ2-5 | TRBD1 | few | TRBV7-9 | TGTGCCAGCAGCTTAGTAAGCAGGACAGGCGCGCCCGAGACCCAGTACTTC | CASSLVSRTGAPETQYF
TRBJ1-3 | . | few | TRBV9 | TGTGCCAGCAGCGTAGCTGTGGGAAACACCATATATTTT | CASSVAVGNTIYF
TRBJ1-2 | . | few | TRBV7-2 | TGTGCCAGCAGCCATCGGAGGGATCTCTATGGCTACACCTTC | CASSHRRDLYGYTF
TRBJ1-2 | TRBD1 | . | TRBV29-1 | TGCGGCATCCGACAGGGTTTGGGTGGCTACACCTTC | CGIRQGLGGYTF
TRBJ2-2 | . | few | TRBV11-3 | TGTGCCAGCAATGCGGTAAACACCGGGGAGCTGTTTTTT | CASNAVNTGELFF
TRBJ1-1 | . | . | TRBV15 | TGTGCCACCAGCAGACAACAGGGCCTCGGCACTGAAGCTTTCTTT | CATSRQQGLGTEAFF